This TCR beta chain is drawn from a study of technical replicates of blood from a few donors. The CDR3 sequence is 16 residues long. From germline, CDR1 is KGHSH and CDR2 LQKENI. J lost 2 bases, V lost 0 bases, and 4 bases had no gene match. Profiled with immunoSEQ multiplex PCR; TCRdb holds only in-frame clones, not every one. The sample lists 90,000 to 100,000 clones; 90% to 96% were seen once. The source material was T cells isolated from PBMCs. The V and J genes are TRBV18 and TRBJ1-3, with 7 bases lining up with TRBD1. This clonotype was sampled from a human donor in good health. The CDR3 DNA is TGTGCCAGCTCACCACCCGAGGGGGCGGCTGGAAACACCATATATTTT. The encoded protein is CASSPPEGAAGNTIYF.